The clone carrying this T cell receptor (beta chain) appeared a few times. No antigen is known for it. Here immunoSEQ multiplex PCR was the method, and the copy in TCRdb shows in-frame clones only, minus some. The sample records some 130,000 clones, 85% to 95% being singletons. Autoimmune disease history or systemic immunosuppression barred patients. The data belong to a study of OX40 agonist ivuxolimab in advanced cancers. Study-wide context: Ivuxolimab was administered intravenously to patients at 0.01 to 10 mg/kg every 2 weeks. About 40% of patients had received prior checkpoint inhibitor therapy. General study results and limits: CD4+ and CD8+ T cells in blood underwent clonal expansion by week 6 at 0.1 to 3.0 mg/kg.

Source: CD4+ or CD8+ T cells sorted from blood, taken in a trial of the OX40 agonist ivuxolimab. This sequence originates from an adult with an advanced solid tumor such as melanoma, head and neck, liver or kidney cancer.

The CDR3 DNA follows: TGTGCCAGCAGGGCCAGGTTATCCGTGTGCTCCTACAATGAGCAGTTCTTC. This sequence encodes CASRARLSVCSYNEQFF. The chain uses TRBV25-1 and TRBJ2-1; no definite D call. V was clipped by 6 bases and J by 0 bases, with 18 bases between them. CDR1 is MGHDK, CDR2 SYGVNS, per germline. There are 17 residues in the CDR3. Complete variable domain (other parts from reference TRBV25-1 and TRBJ2-1): EADIYQTPRYLVIGTGKKITLECSQTMGHDKMYWYQQDPGMELHLIHYSYGVNSTEKGDLSSESTVSRIRTEHFPLTLESARPSHTSQYLCASRARLSVCSYNEQFFGPGTRLTVL.